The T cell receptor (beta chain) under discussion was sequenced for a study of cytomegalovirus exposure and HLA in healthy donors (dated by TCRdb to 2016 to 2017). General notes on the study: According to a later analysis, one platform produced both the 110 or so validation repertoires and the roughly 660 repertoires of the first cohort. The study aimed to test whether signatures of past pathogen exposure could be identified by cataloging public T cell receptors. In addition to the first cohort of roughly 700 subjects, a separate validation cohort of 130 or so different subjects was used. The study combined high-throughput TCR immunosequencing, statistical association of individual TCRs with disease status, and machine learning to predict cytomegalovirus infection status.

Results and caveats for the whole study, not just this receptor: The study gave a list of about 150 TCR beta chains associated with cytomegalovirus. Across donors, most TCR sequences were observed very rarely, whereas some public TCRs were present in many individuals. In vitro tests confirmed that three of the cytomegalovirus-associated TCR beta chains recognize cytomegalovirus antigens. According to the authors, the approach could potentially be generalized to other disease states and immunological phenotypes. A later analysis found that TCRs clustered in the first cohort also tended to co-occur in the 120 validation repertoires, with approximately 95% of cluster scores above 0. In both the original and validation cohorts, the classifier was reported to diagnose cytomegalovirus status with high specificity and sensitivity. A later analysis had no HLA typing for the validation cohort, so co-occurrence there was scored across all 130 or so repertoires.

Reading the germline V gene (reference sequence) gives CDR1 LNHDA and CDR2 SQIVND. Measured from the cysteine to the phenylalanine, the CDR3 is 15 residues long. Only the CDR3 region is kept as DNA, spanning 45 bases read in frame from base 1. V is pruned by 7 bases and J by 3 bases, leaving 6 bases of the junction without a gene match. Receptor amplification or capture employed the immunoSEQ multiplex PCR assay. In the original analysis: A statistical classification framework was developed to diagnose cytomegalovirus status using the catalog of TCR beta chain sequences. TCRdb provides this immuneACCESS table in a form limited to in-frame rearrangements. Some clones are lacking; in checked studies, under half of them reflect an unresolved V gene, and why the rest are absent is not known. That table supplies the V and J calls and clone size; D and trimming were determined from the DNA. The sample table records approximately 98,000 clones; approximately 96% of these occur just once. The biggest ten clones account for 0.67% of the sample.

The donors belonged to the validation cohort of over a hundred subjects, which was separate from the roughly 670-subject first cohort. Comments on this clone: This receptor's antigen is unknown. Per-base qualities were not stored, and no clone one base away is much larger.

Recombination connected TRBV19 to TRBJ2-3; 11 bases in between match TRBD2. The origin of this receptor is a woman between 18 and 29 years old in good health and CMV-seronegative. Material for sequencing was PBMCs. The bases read TGTGCCAGTATAGATAGCGGGGGGGTGACAGATACGCAGTATTTT. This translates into CASIDSGGVTDTQYF.